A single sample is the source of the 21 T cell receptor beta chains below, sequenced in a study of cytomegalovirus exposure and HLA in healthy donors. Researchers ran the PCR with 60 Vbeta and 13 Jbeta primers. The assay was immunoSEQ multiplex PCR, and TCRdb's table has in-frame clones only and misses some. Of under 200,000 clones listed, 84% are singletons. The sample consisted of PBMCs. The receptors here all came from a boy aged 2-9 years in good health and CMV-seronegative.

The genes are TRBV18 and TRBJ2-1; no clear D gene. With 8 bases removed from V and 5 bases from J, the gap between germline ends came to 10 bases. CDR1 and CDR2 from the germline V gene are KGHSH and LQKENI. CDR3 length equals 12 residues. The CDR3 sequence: CASTPRHNEQFF. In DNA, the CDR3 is TGTGCCAGCACCCCCAGGCACAATGAGCAGTTCTTC.

CDR3 sequence reads: CASVSDSQETQYF. CDR3 bases: TGTGCTAGTGTCTCGGACAGCCAAGAGACCCAGTACTTC. The chain carries TRBV12-5 and TRBJ2-5; a possible D gene is TRBD1 (6 bases). The V gene's germline CDR1 is LGHNT and CDR2 FRNRAP. This CDR3 comprises 13 residues. Trimming left V 7 bases short and J 1 base short, with 10 bases between. The full variable domain, with the rest looked up from reference TRBV12-5 and TRBJ2-5, is DARVTQTPRHKVTEMGQEVTMRCQPILGHNTVFWYRQTMMQGLELLAYFRNRAPLDDSGMPKDRFSAEMPDATLATLKIQPSEPRDSAVYFCASVSDSQETQYFGPGTRLLVL.

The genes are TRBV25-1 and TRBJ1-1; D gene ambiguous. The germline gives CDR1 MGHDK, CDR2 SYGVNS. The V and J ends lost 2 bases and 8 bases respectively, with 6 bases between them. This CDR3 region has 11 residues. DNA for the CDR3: TGTGCCAGCAGTGAACCGGGGGAAGCTTTCTTT. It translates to CASSEPGEAFF.

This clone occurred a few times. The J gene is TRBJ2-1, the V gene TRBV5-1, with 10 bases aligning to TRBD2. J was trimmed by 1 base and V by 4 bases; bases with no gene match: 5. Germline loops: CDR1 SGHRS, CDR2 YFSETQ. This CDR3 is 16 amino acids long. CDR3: CASSLRTSGSYNEQFF. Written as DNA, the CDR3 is TGCGCCAGCAGCCTAAGGACTAGCGGATCCTACAATGAGCAGTTCTTC.

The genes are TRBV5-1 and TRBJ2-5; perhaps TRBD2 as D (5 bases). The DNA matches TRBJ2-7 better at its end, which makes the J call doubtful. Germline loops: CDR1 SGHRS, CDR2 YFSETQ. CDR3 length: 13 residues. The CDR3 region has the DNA TGCGCCAGCAGCTTGGATAAGGAGGTCGAGCAGTACTTC. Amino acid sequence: CASSLDKEVEQYF.

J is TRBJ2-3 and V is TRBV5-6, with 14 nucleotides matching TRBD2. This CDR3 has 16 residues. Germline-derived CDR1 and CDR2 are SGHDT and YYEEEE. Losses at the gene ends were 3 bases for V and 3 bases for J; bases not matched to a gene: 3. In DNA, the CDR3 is TGTGCCAGCAGCTCCGGGACTAGCGGGAGAACAGATACGCAGTATTTT. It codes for CASSSGTSGRTDTQYF. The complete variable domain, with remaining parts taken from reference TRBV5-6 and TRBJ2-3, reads DAGVTQSPTHLIKTRGQQVTLRCSPKSGHDTVSWYQQALGQGPQFIFQYYEEEERQRGNFPDRFSGHQFPNYSSELNVNALLLGDSALYLCASSSGTSGRTDTQYFGPGTRLTVL.

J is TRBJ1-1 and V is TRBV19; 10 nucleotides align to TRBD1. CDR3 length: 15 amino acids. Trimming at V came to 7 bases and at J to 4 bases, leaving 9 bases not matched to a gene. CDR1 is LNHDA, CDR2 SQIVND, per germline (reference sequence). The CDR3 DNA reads TGTGCCAGTAAAGGAGGACAGGGGGATCTCACTGAAGCTTTCTTT. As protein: CASKGGQGDLTEAFF.

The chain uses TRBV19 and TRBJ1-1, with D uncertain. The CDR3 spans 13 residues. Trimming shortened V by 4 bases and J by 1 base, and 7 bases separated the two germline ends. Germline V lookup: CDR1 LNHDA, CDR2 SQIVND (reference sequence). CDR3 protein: CASSSASNTEAFF. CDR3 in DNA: TGTGCCAGTAGTAGCGCCTCGAACACTGAAGCTTTCTTT.

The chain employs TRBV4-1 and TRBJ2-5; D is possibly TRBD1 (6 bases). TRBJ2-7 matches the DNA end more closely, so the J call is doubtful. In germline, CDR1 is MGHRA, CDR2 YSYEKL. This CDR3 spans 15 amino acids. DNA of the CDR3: TGCGCCAGCAGCCAAGTTCCCCAGGGGCCCTACGAGCAGTACTTC. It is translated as CASSQVPQGPYEQYF.

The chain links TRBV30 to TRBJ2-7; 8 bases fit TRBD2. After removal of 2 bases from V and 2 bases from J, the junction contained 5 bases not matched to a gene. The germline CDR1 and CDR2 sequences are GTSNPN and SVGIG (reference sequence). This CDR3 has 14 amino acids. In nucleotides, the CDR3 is TGTGCCTGGAGTAAGGGACTAGGGGCCTACGAGCAGTACTTC. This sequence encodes CAWSKGLGAYEQYF. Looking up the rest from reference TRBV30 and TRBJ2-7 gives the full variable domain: SQTIHQWPATLVQPVGSPLSLECTVEGTSNPNLYWYRQAAGRGLQLLFYSVGIGQISSEVPQNLSASRPQDRQFILSSKKLLLSDSGFYLCAWSKGLGAYEQYFGPGTRLTVT.

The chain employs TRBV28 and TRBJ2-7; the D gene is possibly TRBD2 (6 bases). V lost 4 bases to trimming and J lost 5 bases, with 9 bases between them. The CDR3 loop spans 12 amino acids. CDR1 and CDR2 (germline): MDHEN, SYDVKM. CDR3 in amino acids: CASSWGEHEQYF. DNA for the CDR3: TGTGCCAGCAGTTGGGGGGAGCACGAGCAGTACTTC.

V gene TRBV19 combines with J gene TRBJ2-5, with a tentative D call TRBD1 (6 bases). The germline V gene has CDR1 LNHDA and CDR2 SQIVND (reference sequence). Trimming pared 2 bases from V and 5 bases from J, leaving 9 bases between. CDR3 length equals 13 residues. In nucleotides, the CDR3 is TGTGCCAGTAGTATAAACAGGGAGGAGACCCAGTACTTC. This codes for CASSINREETQYF. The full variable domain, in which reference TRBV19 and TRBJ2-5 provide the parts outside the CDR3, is DGGITQSPKYLFRKEGQNVTLSCEQNLNHDAMYWYRQDPGQGLRLIYYSQIVNDFQKGDIAEGYSVSREKKESFPLTVTSAQKNPTAFYLCASSINREETQYFGPGTRLLVL.

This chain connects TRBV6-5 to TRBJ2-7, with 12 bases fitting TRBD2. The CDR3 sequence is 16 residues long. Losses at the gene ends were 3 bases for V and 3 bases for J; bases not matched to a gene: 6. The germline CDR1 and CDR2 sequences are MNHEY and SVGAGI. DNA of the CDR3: TGTGCCAGCAGTTATTCACTAGCGGGAGGTGGCTACGAGCAGTACTTC. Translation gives CASSYSLAGGGYEQYF.

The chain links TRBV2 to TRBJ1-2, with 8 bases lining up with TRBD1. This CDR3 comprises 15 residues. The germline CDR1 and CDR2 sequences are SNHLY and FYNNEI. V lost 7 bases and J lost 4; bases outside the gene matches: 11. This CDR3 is CASTDRQGASYGYTF. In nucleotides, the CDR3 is TGTGCCAGCACCGACAGGCAGGGGGCAAGCTATGGCTACACCTTC.

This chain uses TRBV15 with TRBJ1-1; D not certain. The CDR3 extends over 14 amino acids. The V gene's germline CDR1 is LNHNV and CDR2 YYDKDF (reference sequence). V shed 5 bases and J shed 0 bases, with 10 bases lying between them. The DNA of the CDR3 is TGTGCCACCAGCCCAGGCAAGGTGAACACTGAAGCTTTCTTT. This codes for CATSPGKVNTEAFF.

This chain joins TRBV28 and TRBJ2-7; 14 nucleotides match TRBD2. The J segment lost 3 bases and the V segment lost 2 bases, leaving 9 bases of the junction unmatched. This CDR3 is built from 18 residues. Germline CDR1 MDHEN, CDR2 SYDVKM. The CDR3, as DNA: TGTGCCAGCAGTTTACCCGGGACTAGCGGGAGCTGGAGCTACGAGCAGTACTTC. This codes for CASSLPGTSGSWSYEQYF.

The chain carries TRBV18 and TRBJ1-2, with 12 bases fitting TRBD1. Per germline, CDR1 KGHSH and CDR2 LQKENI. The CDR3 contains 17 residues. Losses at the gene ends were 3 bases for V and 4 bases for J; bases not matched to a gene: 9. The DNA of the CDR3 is TGTGCCAGCTCACCCGTGGGACAGGGGGCCTCCAGCTATGGCTACACCTTC. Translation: CASSPVGQGASSYGYTF.

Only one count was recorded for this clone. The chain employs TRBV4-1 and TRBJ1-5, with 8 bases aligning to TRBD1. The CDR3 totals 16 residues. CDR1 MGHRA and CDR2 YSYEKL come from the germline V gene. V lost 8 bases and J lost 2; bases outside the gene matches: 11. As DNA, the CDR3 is TGCGCCAGCCGGGATGGGCCAGGGGGCGGCAATCAGCCCCAGCATTTT. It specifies CASRDGPGGGNQPQHF.

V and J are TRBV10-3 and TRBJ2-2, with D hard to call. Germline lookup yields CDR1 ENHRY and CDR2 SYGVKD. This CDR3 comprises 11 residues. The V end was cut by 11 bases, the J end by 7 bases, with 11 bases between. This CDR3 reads CAAAFGGELFF. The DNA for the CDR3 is TGTGCCGCGGCTTTTGGCGGGGAGCTGTTTTTT.

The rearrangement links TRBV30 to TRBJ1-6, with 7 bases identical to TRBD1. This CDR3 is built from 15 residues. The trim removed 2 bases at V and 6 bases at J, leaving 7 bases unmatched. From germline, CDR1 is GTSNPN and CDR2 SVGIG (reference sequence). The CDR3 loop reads CAWSLDRSGNSPLHF. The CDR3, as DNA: TGTGCCTGGAGTCTGGACAGGTCGGGTAATTCACCCCTCCACTTT.

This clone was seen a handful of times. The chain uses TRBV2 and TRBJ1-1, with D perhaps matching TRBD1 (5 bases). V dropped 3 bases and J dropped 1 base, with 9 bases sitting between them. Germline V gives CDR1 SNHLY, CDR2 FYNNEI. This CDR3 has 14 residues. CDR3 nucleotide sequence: TGTGCCAGCAGTGAGACAGAATCGAACACTGAAGCTTTCTTT. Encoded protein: CASSETESNTEAFF.